Below are 25 T cell receptor beta chains sequenced from a single sample in a study of long-term antiretroviral therapy in people with HIV. The authors ran the immunoSEQ assay, v3.0, at survey level. Libraries were prepared by immunoSEQ multiplex PCR; TCRdb keeps only in-frame clonotypes and omits some of them. Seen here are 45,000 or so clones, approximately 94% observed once, and the top ten hold roughly 2.2%. Source: unsorted PBMCs, taken 9 to 9.5 years after starting antiretroviral therapy. These receptors were obtained from a young man with HIV.

The gene calls are TRBV6-1 and TRBJ2-3; 8 bases fit TRBD2. V was pared by 7 bases and J by 3 bases, with 3 bases of the junction left unmatched. Germline V gene sequence: CDR1 MNHNS, CDR2 SASEGT. The CDR3 is 13 residues long. DNA of the CDR3: TGTGCCAGCACGCGGGGGGAAACAGATACGCAGTATTTT. Translating it yields CASTRGETDTQYF.

The gene calls are TRBV2 and TRBJ2-7, with unresolved D. This CDR3 is built from 12 residues. V gave up 3 bases and J gave up 7 bases, with 10 bases separating them. Germline CDR1 and CDR2: SNHLY and FYNNEI. Here the CDR3 reads CASSEATKEQYF. As DNA, the CDR3 is TGTGCCAGCAGTGAGGCGACGAAAGAGCAGTACTTC.

This chain links TRBV7-6 with TRBJ2-3; TRBD1 aligns across 7 bases. With V trimmed by 3 bases and J by 10 bases, 4 bases remained unmatched. In germline, CDR1 is SGHVS, CDR2 FNYEAQ. This CDR3 comprises 12 residues. CDR3 nucleotide sequence: TGTGCCAGCAGCTTTGGGACAGAGGCGCAGTATTTT. Encoded protein: CASSFGTEAQYF.

V is TRBV6-5 and J is TRBJ2-7; TRBD1 might be the D (6 bases). The germline CDR1 and CDR2 sequences are MNHEY and SVGAGI. The germline V and J ends were trimmed by 2 bases and 4 bases, with 12 bases remaining between them. The CDR3 length is 14 residues. The CDR3 here is CASSYEGDGYEQYF. In DNA form, the CDR3 reads TGTGCCAGCAGTTACGAGGGGGACGGGTACGAGCAGTACTTC.

The V call is TRBV20-1, the J call TRBJ1-2; D not certain. V was cut by 6 bases and J by 10 bases, with 9 bases left in between. Germline values: CDR1 DFQATT, CDR2 SNEGSKA (reference sequence). The CDR3 sequence is 9 residues long. The CDR3 nucleotides are TGCAGTGCCGGAGGGTTCTACACCTTC. This sequence encodes CSAGGFYTF.

This clone was seen once. V is TRBV6-1 and J is TRBJ1-1; D call uncertain. This CDR3 contains 14 residues. Germline CDR1 is MNHNS and CDR2 is SASEGT. The V and J ends lost 4 bases and 1 base respectively, with 10 bases between them. CDR3 coding DNA: TGTGCCAGCAGTGTAGACCCCTCGAACACTGAAGCTTTCTTT. Translation gives CASSVDPSNTEAFF.

The V call is TRBV2, the J call TRBJ1-6; D gene ambiguous. CDR1 SNHLY and CDR2 FYNNEI come from the germline V gene. The CDR3 spans 14 residues. With 7 bases removed from V and 9 bases from J, the gap between germline ends came to 16 bases. CDR3 loop: CASMGSRTISPLHF. The CDR3 region has the DNA TGTGCCAGCATGGGGTCAAGGACTATTTCACCCCTCCACTTT.

This clone has only a few counts. The J gene is TRBJ1-5, the V gene TRBV7-3; no firm D call. The CDR3 runs to 14 residues. Trimming cost V 1 base and J 6 bases, with 10 bases left between them. Germline assignment: CDR1 SGHTA and CDR2 FQGTGA. CDR3 DNA: TGTGCCAGCAGCTTAATACCCATTGGTCAGCCCCAGCATTTT. It codes for CASSLIPIGQPQHF.

J is TRBJ1-4 and V is TRBV7-8; possible D gene TRBD1, 6 bases. The germline V gene encodes CDR1 SGHVS and CDR2 FQNEAQ. Trimming took 0 bases from V and 3 from J, leaving 11 bases between them. There are 16 residues in the CDR3. The CDR3 region is CASSLARWTANEKLFF. Here the CDR3 DNA reads TGTGCCAGCAGCTTAGCGAGGTGGACAGCTAATGAAAAACTGTTTTTT.

This clone was detected only a few times. V gene TRBV27 combines with J gene TRBJ2-1; D may be TRBD1 or TRBD2 (7 bases each). Germline-derived CDR1 and CDR2 are MNHEY and SMNVEV (reference sequence). Trimming pared 6 bases from V and 10 bases from J, leaving 13 bases between. There are 12 residues in the CDR3. In DNA, the CDR3 is TGTGCCAGCAGGACAGGGAGGGACGAGCAGTTCTTC. This gives the protein CASRTGRDEQFF.

The chain joins TRBV9 to TRBJ1-1; D may be TRBD1 (5 bases). The germline gives CDR1 SGDLS, CDR2 YYNGEE. This CDR3 is built from 14 residues. The ends were cut back, 4 bases at V and 1 base at J, with 11 bases in the middle. The CDR3 is CASSPDSWNTEAFF. The CDR3, as DNA: TGTGCCAGCAGCCCTGACAGCTGGAACACTGAAGCTTTCTTT.

This chain connects TRBV6-1 to TRBJ1-2; tentative D call: TRBD1 (5 bases). The CDR3 loop spans 14 amino acids. V lost 5 bases and J lost 6, with 16 bases in between. The germline V gene has CDR1 MNHNS and CDR2 SASEGT. CDR3 region: CASSSKTGRDGYTF. In DNA form, the CDR3 reads TGTGCCAGCAGTTCGAAAACGGGACGCGATGGCTACACCTTC.

The rearrangement joins TRBV28 to TRBJ2-3, with D possibly TRBD2 on 6 matching bases. The CDR3 is 17 residues long. V was pared by 6 bases and J by 0 bases, with 19 bases between. Germline V gene sequence: CDR1 MDHEN, CDR2 SYDVKM. DNA of the CDR3: TGTGCCAGCAGATCTGCCGCGGCGGGGACTAGCACAGATACGCAGTATTTT. Translating gives CASRSAAAGTSTDTQYF.

The chain has TRBV30 and TRBJ1-3; possibly TRBD1 for D (5 bases). The V end lost 2 bases, the J end lost 3 bases, and 11 bases lay between the germline ends. The CDR3 is made up of 14 amino acids. Germline lookup yields CDR1 GTSNPN and CDR2 SVGIG (reference sequence). As DNA, the CDR3 is TGTGCCTGGAGTCGACTTGGGGGTGGAAACACCATATATTTT. Amino acids: CAWSRLGGGNTIYF. The full variable domain, completed using reference TRBV30 and TRBJ1-3, is SQTIHQWPATLVQPVGSPLSLECTVEGTSNPNLYWYRQAAGRGLQLLFYSVGIGQISSEVPQNLSASRPQDRQFILSSKKLLLSDSGFYLCAWSRLGGGNTIYFGEGSWLTVV.

V and J are TRBV27 and TRBJ1-6; possible D gene TRBD1, 6 bases. Germline lookup yields CDR1 MNHEY and CDR2 SMNVEV (reference sequence). V was clipped by 7 bases and J by 7 bases, with 17 bases between them. This CDR3 has 15 residues. CDR3: CASTLIRDTNSPLHF. DNA of the CDR3: TGTGCCAGCACCCTAATCCGGGACACCAATTCACCCCTCCACTTT.

The chain employs TRBV4-1 and TRBJ1-2, with D tentatively TRBD1 (5 bases). The CDR3 is made up of 14 amino acids. The germline CDR1 and CDR2 sequences are MGHRA and YSYEKL. V was cut by 4 bases and J by 5 bases, with 14 bases left in between. The CDR3 spells CASSPRWGGYGYTF. CDR3 sequence (DNA): TGCGCCAGCAGCCCCCGCTGGGGGGGATATGGCTACACCTTC.

This chain uses TRBV9 with TRBJ2-1; 15 bases are a match to TRBD2. The CDR3 contains 17 residues. The germline CDR1 and CDR2 sequences are SGDLS and YYNGEE. V shed 0 bases and J 9 bases; nucleotides not matched to a gene: 7. DNA of the CDR3: TGTGCCAGCAGCGTAGGCCGGACTAGCGGGGGGGCGGGTGAGCAGTTCTTC. This encodes CASSVGRTSGGAGEQFF.

With respect to this clone: One junction end does not reproduce the germline sequence, and a read error may be involved. The J gene is TRBJ1-5, the V gene TRBV2; D remains unclear. Looked up from germline, CDR1 is SNHLY and CDR2 is FYNNEI. The CDR3 extends over 9 amino acids. The CDR3 DNA reads as TGTGCCAGCAAACAGCCCCAGCATTTT. Encoded protein: CASKQPQHF.

This chain uses TRBV11-3 with TRBJ2-3; 7 bases map to TRBD2. This CDR3 contains 18 residues. Germline CDR1 reads SGHNT; CDR2 reads YENEEA. V shed 6 bases, J shed 0 bases, and the junction held 15 bases outside the gene matches. This CDR3 reads CASSSTGPSGPSTDTQYF. The CDR3 bases are TGTGCCAGCAGTTCCACAGGACCTAGCGGACCTAGCACAGATACGCAGTATTTT.

The chain carries TRBV6-5 and TRBJ1-4, with 10 bases fitting TRBD1. Germline-derived CDR1 and CDR2 are MNHEY and SVGAGI. V was pared by 9 bases and J by 8 bases, with 6 bases of the junction left unmatched. There are 13 residues in the CDR3. The CDR3 region has the DNA TGTGCCAGTTGGACAGGGGGGATGGAAAAACTGTTTTTT. It yields the protein CASWTGGMEKLFF.

The chain recombines TRBV2 with TRBJ2-5, with 10 bases lining up with TRBD2. The CDR3 covers 15 residues. Trimming removed 4 bases from V and 5 bases from J; junction bases left unmatched: 7. The germline V gene has CDR1 SNHLY and CDR2 FYNNEI. CDR3 bases: TGTGCCAGCAGTGTTAGCGGGGGGTACTCTGAGACCCAGTACTTC. Encoded protein: CASSVSGGYSETQYF. The complete variable domain, with remaining parts taken from reference TRBV2 and TRBJ2-5, reads EPEVTQTPSHQVTQMGQEVILRCVPISNHLYFYWYRQILGQKVEFLVSFYNNEISEKSEIFDDQFSVERPDGSNFTLKIRSTKLEDSAMYFCASSVSGGYSETQYFGPGTRLLVL.

This clone has only one observation. The CDR3 sequence: CASSHSGTQYF. CDR3 DNA: TGTGCCAGCAGCCATTCCGGGACCCAGTACTTC. This chain connects TRBV28 to TRBJ2-5; no clear D. V was trimmed by 6 bases and J by 7 bases, leaving 9 bases between them. The CDR3 has 11 residues. Germline loops: CDR1 MDHEN, CDR2 SYDVKM.

The chain links TRBV7-6 to TRBJ1-1; D is ambiguous. Trimming stripped 4 bases from V and 3 bases from J, with 9 bases between. This CDR3 has 13 residues. The germline gives CDR1 SGHVS, CDR2 FNYEAQ. The CDR3: CASSSQTDTEAFF. The CDR3 region has the DNA TGTGCCAGCAGCTCACAAACAGACACTGAAGCTTTCTTT.

This chain joins TRBV2 and TRBJ1-4, with TRBD1 as a possible D gene (6 bases). Germline loops: CDR1 SNHLY, CDR2 FYNNEI. The CDR3 is 14 amino acids. V was clipped by 5 bases and J by 3 bases, with 10 bases between them. CDR3 bases: TGTGCCAGCAGTACGGGACACCCTAATGAAAAACTGTTTTTT. Translated: CASSTGHPNEKLFF.

V usage is TRBV29-1 and J usage is TRBJ1-4; D uncertain. The CDR3 length is 13 residues. Trimming left V 4 bases short and J 8 bases short, with 14 bases between. The germline gives CDR1 SQVTM, CDR2 ANQGSEA. CDR3 DNA: TGCAGCGTTGCCCTAGGGATTCGCGAAAAACTGTTTTTT. Its translation is CSVALGIREKLFF.